One and the same sample provided the 14 T cell receptor beta chains below, sequenced in a study of blood T cell repertoires in COVID-19 (dated by TCRdb to the early 2020s). The library was produced with the immunoSEQ multiplex PCR assay. TCRdb limited this immuneACCESS table to in-frame rearrangements with V and J called. A share of clones is missing; checked studies link under half to unresolved V genes, and the rest is unexplained. This sample holds more than 150,000 clones; 87% were observed only once. Roughly 2.5% of the sample is in the top ten clones. The sequenced sample was peripheral blood. The receptors were sampled from a middle-aged man with active or convalescent COVID-19.

The rearrangement links TRBV19 to TRBJ1-5, with a possible D match to TRBD1 (6 bases). The germline V gene encodes CDR1 LNHDA and CDR2 SQIVND (reference sequence). This CDR3 spans 14 amino acids. The V and J ends lost 1 base and 4 bases respectively, with 8 bases between them. CDR3 region: CASSIARGNQPQHF. CDR3 DNA sequence: TGTGCCAGTAGTATAGCCAGGGGTAATCAGCCCCAGCATTTT.

The rearrangement links TRBV5-6 to TRBJ2-2; TRBD2 aligns across 7 bases. The CDR3 runs to 18 residues. CDR1 SGHDT and CDR2 YYEEEE come from the germline V gene. Unmatched junction bases numbered 17, after V lost 3 bases and J lost 6 bases. CDR3 in amino acids: CASSSTRGVAAAPGELFF. The CDR3 DNA reads TGTGCCAGCAGCTCCACCCGGGGGGTAGCGGCAGCGCCCGGGGAGCTGTTTTTT.

The chain links TRBV7-9 to TRBJ2-1; 9 bases align to TRBD1. Germline V gene sequence: CDR1 SEHNR, CDR2 FQNEAQ (reference sequence). The V segment lost 0 bases and the J segment 4 bases; nucleotides outside the gene matches: 10. The CDR3 is 18 residues long. Written as DNA, the CDR3 is TGTGCCAGCAGCTTAGCTCAATTTGCGGGGACAGGGTACAATGAGCAGTTCTTC. Translated, it gives CASSLAQFAGTGYNEQFF.

As DNA, the CDR3 is TGCGCCAGCAGTCCGGAGAACTATGGCTACACCTTC. It yields the protein CASSPENYGYTF. This chain connects TRBV10-2 to TRBJ1-2; D gene uncertain. The V gene lost 5 bases and the J gene lost 2 bases, with 6 bases spanning the gap. Germline V gene lookup returns CDR1 WSHSY and CDR2 SAAADI. The CDR3 covers 12 residues.

About this clone: Distinct nucleotide sequences in the sample also encode this CDR3. V gene TRBV7-2 combines with J gene TRBJ2-5, with no clear D. The germline gives CDR1 SGHTA, CDR2 FQGNSA. V was trimmed by 1 base and J by 2 bases, leaving 8 bases between them. The CDR3 spans 14 residues. CDR3: CASSLDRYQETQYF. The CDR3 DNA sequence: TGTGCCAGCAGCTTAGACCGCTATCAAGAGACCCAGTACTTC.

The chain couples TRBV27 to TRBJ2-1, with TRBD2 matching over 15 bases. Germline-derived CDR1 and CDR2 are MNHEY and SMNVEV (reference sequence). With 5 bases clipped from V and 0 bases from J, the junction kept 11 bases outside the gene matches. This CDR3 is 20 amino acids long. The CDR3 DNA reads TGTGCCAGCAGTCCATATACCGGGACTAGCGGGGGGAGCTCCTACAATGAGCAGTTCTTC. This sequence encodes CASSPYTGTSGGSSYNEQFF.

The rearrangement links TRBV15 to TRBJ1-3; a possible D gene is TRBD1 (6 bases). The CDR3 sequence is 16 residues long. The germline V and J ends were trimmed by 6 bases and 9 bases, with 24 bases remaining between them. Looked up from germline, CDR1 is LNHNV and CDR2 is YYDKDF (reference sequence). The CDR3 DNA follows: TGTGCCACCAGGCCAGACAGGAGATCTGGAAACCCCACCATATATTTT. Amino acid sequence: CATRPDRRSGNPTIYF.

The chain combines TRBV28 with TRBJ1-2, with D tentatively TRBD1 (5 bases). Trimming stripped 6 bases from V and 1 base from J, with 6 bases between. The CDR3 spans 12 residues. Per the germline V gene, CDR1 is MDHEN and CDR2 is SYDVKM. CDR3 nucleotide sequence: TGTGCCAGCAGGCAGGGTAACTATGGCTACACCTTC. This gives the protein CASRQGNYGYTF.

The chain is built from TRBV19 and TRBJ1-4; 8 bases line up with TRBD1. V shed 4 bases and J 8 bases; nucleotides not matched to a gene: 9. CDR1 and CDR2 from the germline V gene are LNHDA and SQIVND (reference sequence). This CDR3 region has 15 residues. CDR3 nucleotide sequence: TGTGCCAGTAGTACCCAGGGGGCAGAGGACGAAAAACTGTTTTTT. Amino acid sequence: CASSTQGAEDEKLFF.

The chain has TRBV5-1 and TRBJ1-2; 9 nucleotides align to TRBD1. The length of the CDR3 is 15 residues. Germline-derived CDR1 and CDR2 are SGHRS and YFSETQ. V shed 3 bases, J shed 4 bases, and the junction held 7 bases outside the gene matches. CDR3 amino acids: CASSSPGQGVYGYTF. The CDR3 DNA sequence: TGCGCCAGCAGCTCGCCGGGACAGGGAGTCTATGGCTACACCTTC.

The chain joins TRBV6-5 to TRBJ2-2, with D possibly matching TRBD2 (5 bases). This CDR3 region has 14 residues. The V gene lost 5 bases and the J gene lost 6 bases, with 13 bases spanning the gap. Germline assignment: CDR1 MNHEY and CDR2 SVGAGI. For the CDR3, the DNA is TGTGCCAGCAGTACGGCTAAGGGAGCCGGGGAGCTGTTTTTT. Its protein is CASSTAKGAGELFF.

This clone was counted once. The CDR3 protein is CAWSVGAGNTEAFF. The CDR3 region has the DNA TGTGCCTGGAGTGTAGGGGCAGGGAACACTGAAGCTTTCTTT. The chain couples TRBV30 to TRBJ1-1; perhaps TRBD1 as D (5 bases). The germline V and J ends were trimmed by 0 bases and 1 base, with 9 bases remaining between them. Germline V CDR1 and CDR2: GTSNPN, SVGIG (reference sequence). The CDR3 length is 14 residues.

CDR3 protein: CASSLQGRPNIQYF. DNA of the CDR3: TGTGCCAGCAGCCTACAGGGTCGTCCGAACATTCAGTACTTC. The V and J genes are TRBV27 and TRBJ2-4; D might be TRBD1 (6 bases). With 6 bases removed from V and 7 bases from J, the gap between germline ends came to 16 bases. The length of the CDR3 is 14 residues. CDR1 and CDR2 (germline): MNHEY, SMNVEV (reference sequence).

The rearrangement uses TRBV2 and TRBJ2-7; 7 nucleotides match TRBD1. This CDR3 has 15 residues. The germline V gene encodes CDR1 SNHLY and CDR2 FYNNEI. Unmatched junction bases numbered 9, after V lost 6 bases and J lost 1 base. The CDR3 sequence: CASSHDRAESYEQYF. CDR3 nucleotide sequence: TGTGCCAGCAGCCACGACAGGGCGGAATCCTACGAGCAGTACTTC.